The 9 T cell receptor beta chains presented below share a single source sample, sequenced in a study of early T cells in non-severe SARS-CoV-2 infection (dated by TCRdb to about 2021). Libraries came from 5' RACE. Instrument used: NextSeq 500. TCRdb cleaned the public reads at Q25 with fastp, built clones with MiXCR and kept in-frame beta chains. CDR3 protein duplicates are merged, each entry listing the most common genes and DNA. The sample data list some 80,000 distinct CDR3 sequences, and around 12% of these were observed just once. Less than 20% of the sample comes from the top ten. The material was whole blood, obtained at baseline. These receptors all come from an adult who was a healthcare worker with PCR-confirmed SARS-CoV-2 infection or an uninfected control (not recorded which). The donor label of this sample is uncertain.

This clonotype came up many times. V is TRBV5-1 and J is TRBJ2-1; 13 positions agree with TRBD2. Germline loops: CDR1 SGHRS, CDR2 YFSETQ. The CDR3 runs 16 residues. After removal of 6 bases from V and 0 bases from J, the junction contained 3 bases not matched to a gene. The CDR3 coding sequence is TGCGCCAGCACCAGACTAGCGGGGGGCTCCTACAATGAGCAGTTCTTC. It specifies CASTRLAGGSYNEQFF.

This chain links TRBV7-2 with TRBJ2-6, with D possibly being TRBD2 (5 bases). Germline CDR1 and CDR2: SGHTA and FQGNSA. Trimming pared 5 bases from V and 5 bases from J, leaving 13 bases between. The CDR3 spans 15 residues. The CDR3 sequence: CASSPEGLRANVLTF. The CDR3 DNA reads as TGTGCCAGCAGCCCAGAGGGCCTTAGGGCCAACGTCCTGACTTTC.

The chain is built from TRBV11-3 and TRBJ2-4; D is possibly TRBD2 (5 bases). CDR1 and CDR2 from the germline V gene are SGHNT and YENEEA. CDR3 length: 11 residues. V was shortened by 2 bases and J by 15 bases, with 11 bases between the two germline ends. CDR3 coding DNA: TGTGCCAGCAGCTTAATCGGGGTGAGGTACTTC. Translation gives CASSLIGVRYF.

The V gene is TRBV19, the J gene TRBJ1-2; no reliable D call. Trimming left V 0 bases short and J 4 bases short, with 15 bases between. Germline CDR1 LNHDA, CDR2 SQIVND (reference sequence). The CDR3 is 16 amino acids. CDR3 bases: TGTGCCAGTAGTATAGAACCGAAACCGCAGCGCTATGGCTACACCTTC. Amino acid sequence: CASSIEPKPQRYGYTF.

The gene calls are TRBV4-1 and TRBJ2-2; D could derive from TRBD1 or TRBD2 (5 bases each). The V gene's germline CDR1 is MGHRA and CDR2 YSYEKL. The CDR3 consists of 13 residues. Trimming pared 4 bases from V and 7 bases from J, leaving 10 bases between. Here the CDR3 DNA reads TGCGCCAGCAGCCTTTGGGGGAGCGGGGAGCTGTTTTTT. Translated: CASSLWGSGELFF.

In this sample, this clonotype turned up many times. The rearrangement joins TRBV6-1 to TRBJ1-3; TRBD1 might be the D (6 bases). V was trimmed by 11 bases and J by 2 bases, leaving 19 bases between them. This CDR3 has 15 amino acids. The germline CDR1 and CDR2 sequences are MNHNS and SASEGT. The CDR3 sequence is CAAKTFGQTGNTIYF. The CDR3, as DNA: TGTGCCGCTAAAACATTCGGACAGACTGGAAACACCATATATTTT.

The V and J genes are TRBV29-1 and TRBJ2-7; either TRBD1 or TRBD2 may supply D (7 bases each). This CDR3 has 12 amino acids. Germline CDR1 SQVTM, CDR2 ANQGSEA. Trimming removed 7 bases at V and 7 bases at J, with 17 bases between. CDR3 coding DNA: TGCAGCGCTGGGGAGGGGGCGTGGGAGCAGTACTTC. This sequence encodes CSAGEGAWEQYF.

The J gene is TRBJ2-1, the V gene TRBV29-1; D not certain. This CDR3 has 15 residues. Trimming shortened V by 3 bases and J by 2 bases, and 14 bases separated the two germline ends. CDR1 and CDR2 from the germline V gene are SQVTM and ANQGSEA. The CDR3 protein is CSVDAAASPYNEQFF. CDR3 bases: TGCAGCGTTGATGCGGCAGCAAGTCCCTACAATGAGCAGTTCTTC.

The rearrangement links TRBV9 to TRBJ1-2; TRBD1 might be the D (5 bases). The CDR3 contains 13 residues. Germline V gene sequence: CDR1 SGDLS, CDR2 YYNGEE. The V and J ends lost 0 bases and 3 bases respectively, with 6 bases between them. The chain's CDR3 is CASSVVGDYGYTF. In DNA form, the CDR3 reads TGTGCCAGCAGCGTAGTGGGGGACTATGGCTACACCTTC.